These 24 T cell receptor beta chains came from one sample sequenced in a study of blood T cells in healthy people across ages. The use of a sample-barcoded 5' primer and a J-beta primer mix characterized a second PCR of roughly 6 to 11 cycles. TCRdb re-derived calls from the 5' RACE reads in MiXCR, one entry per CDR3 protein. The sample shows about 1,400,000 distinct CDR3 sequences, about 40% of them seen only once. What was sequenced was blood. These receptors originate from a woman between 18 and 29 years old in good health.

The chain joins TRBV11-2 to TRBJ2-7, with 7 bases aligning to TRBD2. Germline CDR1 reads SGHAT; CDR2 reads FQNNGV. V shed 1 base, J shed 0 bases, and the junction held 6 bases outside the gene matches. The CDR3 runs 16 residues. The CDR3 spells CASSLAGGPPSYEQYF. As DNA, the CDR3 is TGTGCCAGCAGCTTAGCGGGGGGTCCTCCCTCCTACGAGCAGTACTTC.

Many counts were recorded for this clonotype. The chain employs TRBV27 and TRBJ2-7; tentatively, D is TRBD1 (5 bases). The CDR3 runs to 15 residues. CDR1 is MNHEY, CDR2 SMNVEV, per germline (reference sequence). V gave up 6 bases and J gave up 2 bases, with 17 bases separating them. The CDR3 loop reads CASSPFPQGTYEQYF. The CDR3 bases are TGTGCCAGCAGCCCTTTCCCTCAGGGCACCTACGAGCAGTACTTC.

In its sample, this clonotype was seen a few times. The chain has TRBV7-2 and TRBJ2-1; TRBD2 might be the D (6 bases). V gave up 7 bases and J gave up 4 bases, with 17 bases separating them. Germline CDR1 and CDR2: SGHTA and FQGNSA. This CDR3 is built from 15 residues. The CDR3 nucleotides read TGTGCCAGCACCCTCGGGAGCGCGACATACAATGAGCAGTTCTTC. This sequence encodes CASTLGSATYNEQFF.

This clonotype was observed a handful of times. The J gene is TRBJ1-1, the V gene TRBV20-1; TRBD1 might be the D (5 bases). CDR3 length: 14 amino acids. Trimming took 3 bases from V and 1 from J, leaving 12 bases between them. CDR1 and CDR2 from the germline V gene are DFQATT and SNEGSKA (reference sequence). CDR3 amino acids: CSARREGPNTEAFF. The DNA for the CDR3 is TGCAGTGCTAGGAGGGAGGGGCCGAACACTGAAGCTTTCTTT.

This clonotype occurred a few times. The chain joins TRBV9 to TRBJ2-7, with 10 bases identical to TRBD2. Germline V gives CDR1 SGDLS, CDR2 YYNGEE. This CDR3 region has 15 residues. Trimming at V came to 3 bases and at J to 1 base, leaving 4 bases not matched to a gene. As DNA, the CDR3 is TGTGCCAGCAGCGCGGGGACTAGCGAGTCCTACGAGCAGTACTTC. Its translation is CASSAGTSESYEQYF.

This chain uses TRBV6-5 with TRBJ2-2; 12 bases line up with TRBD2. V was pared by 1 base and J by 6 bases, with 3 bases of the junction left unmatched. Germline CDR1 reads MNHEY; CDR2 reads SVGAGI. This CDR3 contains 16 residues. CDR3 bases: TGTGCCAGCAGTTACTACCTAGCGGGAGGGTCCGGGGAGCTGTTTTTT. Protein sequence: CASSYYLAGGSGELFF.

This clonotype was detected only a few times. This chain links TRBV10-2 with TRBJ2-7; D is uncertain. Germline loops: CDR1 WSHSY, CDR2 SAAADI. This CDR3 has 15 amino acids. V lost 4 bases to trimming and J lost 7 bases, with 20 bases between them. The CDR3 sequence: CASSVPGTLRWEQYF. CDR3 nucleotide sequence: TGCGCCAGCAGTGTTCCAGGTACCTTACGTTGGGAGCAGTACTTC.

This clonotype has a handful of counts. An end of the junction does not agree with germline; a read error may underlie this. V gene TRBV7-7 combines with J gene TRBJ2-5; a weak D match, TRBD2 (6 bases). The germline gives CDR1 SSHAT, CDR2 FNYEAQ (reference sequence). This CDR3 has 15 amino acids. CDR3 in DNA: TGTGCTAGCAGCCAGAGAGCGGGCGAGGAAGAGACCCAGTACTTC. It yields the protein CASSQRAGEEETQYF.

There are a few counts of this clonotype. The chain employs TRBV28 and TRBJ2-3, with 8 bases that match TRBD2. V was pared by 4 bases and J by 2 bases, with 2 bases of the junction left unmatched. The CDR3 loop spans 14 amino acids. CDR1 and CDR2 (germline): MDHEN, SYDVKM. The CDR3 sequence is CASSSSGFTDTQYF. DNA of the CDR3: TGTGCCAGCAGTTCTAGCGGGTTCACAGATACGCAGTATTTT.

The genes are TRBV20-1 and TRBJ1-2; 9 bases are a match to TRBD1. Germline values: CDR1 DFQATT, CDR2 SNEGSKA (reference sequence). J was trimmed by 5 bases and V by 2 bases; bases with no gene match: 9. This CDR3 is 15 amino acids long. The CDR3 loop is CSARTGTGILYGYTF. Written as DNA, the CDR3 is TGCAGTGCTAGAACCGGGACAGGGATCTTATATGGCTACACCTTC.

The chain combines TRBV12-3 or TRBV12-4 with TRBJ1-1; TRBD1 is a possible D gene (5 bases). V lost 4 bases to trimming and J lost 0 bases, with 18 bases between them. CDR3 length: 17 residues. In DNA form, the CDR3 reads TGTGCCAGCAGTTCTACTATGGGGCACCGACTGAACACTGAAGCTTTCTTT. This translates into CASSSTMGHRLNTEAFF.

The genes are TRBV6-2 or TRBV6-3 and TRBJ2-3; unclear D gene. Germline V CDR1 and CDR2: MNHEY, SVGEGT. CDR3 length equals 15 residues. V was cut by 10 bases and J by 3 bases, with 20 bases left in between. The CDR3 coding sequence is TGTGCCAACAAGGGCGGAGCATTGAGTACAGATACGCAGTATTTT. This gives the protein CANKGGALSTDTQYF.

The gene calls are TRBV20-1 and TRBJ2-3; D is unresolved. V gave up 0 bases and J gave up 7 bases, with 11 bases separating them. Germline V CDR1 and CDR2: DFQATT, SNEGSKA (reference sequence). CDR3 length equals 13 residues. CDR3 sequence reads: CSAREDPYHTQYF. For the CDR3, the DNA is TGCAGTGCTAGAGAGGACCCTTACCATACGCAGTATTTT.

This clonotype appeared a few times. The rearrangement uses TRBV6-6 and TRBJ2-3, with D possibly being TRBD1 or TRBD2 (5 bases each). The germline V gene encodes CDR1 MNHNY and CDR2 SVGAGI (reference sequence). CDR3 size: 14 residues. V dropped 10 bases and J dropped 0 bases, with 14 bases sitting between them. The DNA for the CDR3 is TGTGCCACGTTCGGGGCGGAAAGCACAGATACGCAGTATTTT. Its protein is CATFGAESTDTQYF.

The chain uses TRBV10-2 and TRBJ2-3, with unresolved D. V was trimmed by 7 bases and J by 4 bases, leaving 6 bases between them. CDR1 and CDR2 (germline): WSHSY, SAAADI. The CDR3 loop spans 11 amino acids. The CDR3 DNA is TGCGCCAGCAAGGCCTCAGATACGCAGTATTTT. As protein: CASKASDTQYF.

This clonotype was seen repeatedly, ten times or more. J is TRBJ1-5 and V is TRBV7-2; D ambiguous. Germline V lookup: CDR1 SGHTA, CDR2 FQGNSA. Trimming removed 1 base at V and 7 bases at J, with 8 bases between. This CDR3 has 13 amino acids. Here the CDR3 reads CASSLGVGQPQHF. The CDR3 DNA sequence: TGTGCCAGCAGCTTAGGCGTGGGGCAGCCCCAGCATTTT.

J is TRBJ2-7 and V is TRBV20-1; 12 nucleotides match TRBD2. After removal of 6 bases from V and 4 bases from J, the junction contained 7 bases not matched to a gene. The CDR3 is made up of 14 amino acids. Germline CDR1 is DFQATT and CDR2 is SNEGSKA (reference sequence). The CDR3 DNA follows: TGCAGTGCCAAGCCGGGACTAGCGGGTTACGAGCAGTACTTC. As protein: CSAKPGLAGYEQYF.

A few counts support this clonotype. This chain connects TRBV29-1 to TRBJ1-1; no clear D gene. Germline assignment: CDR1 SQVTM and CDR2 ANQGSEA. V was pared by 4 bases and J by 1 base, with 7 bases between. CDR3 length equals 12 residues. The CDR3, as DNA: TGCAGCGTTGGACACGCGAACACTGAAGCTTTCTTT. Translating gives CSVGHANTEAFF.

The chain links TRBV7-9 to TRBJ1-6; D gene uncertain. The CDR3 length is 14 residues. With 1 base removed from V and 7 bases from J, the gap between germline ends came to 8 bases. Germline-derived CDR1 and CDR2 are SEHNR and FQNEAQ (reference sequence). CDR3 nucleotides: TGTGCCAGCAGCTTAGATCGGCCGAATTCACCCCTCCACTTT. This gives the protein CASSLDRPNSPLHF.

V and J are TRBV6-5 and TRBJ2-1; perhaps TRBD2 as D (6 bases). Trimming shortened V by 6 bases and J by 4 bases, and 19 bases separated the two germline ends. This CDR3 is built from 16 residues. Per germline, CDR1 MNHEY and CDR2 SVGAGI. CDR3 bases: TGTGCCAGCAGCTCCCAGGGCCGCGGGGTTTACAATGAGCAGTTCTTC. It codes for CASSSQGRGVYNEQFF.

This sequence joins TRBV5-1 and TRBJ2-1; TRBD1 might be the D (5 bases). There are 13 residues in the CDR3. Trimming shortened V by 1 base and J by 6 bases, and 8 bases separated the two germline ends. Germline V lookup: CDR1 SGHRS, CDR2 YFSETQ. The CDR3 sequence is CASSLQGGNEQFF. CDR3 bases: TGCGCCAGCAGCTTGCAGGGTGGCAATGAGCAGTTCTTC.

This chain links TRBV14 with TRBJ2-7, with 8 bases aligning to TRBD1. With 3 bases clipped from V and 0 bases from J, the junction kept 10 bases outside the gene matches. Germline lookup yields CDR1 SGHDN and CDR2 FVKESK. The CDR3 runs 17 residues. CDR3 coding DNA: TGTGCCAGCAGCCATCCTGGACAGGGAAGGAGCTCCTACGAGCAGTACTTC. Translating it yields CASSHPGQGRSSYEQYF.

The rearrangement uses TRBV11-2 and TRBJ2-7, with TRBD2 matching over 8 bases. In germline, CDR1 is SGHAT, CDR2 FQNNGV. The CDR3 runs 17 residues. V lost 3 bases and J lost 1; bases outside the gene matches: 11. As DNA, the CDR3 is TGTGCCAGCAGCTTCGGCAGCGGGAGCATCGGGTCCTACGAGCAGTACTTC. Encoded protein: CASSFGSGSIGSYEQYF.

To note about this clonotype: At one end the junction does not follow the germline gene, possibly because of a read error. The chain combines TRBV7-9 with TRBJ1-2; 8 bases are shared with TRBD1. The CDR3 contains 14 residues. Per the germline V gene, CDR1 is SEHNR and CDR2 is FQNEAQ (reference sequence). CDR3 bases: TGTGCCAGCAGCTCAGCGACAGGGGTCTATGGCTGCACCTTC. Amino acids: CASSSATGVYGCTF.